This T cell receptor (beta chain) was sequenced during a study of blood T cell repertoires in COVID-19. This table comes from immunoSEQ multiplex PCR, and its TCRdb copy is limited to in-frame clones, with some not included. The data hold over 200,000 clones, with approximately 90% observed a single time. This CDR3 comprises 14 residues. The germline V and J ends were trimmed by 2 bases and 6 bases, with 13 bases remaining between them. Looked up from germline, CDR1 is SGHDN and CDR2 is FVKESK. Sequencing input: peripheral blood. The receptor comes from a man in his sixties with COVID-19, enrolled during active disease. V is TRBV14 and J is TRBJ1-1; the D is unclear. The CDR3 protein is CASSQRGWRAEAFF. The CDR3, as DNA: TGTGCCAGCAGCCAACGAGGGTGGAGGGCTGAAGCTTTCTTT.